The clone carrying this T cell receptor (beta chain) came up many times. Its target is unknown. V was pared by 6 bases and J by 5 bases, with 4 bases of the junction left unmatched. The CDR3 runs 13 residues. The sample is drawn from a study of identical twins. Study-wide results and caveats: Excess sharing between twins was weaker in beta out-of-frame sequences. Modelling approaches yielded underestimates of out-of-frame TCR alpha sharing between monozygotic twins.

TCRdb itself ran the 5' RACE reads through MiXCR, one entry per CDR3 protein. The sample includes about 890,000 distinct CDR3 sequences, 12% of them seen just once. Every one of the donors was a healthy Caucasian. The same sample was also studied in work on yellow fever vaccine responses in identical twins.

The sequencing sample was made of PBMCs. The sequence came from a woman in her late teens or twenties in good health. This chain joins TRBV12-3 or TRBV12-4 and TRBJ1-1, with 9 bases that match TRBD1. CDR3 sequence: CASRGQGKTEAFF. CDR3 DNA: TGTGCCAGCAGGGGACAGGGTAAGACTGAAGCTTTCTTT.